This TCR beta chain was identified in a study of cytomegalovirus exposure and HLA in healthy donors. Study results and caveats: It was reported that the classifier diagnosed cytomegalovirus status with high specificity and sensitivity in both the original and validation cohorts. Excluded were some V segments that proved indistinguishable, including TRBV6-2 and TRBV6-3.

Primers included in the PCR were 60 Vbeta and 13 Jbeta primers. This table comes from immunoSEQ multiplex PCR, and its TCRdb copy is limited to in-frame clones, with some not included. This sample has hundreds of thousands of clones; about 88% occur once, and the top ten carry about 0.25%. Of note for this clone: No antigen is known for it.

The V end was cut by 5 bases, the J end by 6 bases, with 16 bases between. There are 14 residues in the CDR3. Germline V gives CDR1 MNHNS, CDR2 SASEGT. Sequenced sample: PBMCs. The V call is TRBV6-1, the J call TRBJ1-2; D may be TRBD1 (6 bases). The TCR sequence derives from a girl aged 2-9 years in good health and CMV-seronegative. This CDR3 reads CASSSPGGGNGYTF. In DNA form, the CDR3 reads TGTGCCAGCAGTTCTCCGGGGGGGGGCAATGGCTACACCTTC.